This paragraph covers one T cell receptor (beta chain) sequence. As yet, its antigen is unknown. This table comes from immunoSEQ multiplex PCR, and its TCRdb copy is limited to in-frame clones, with some not included. This sample has 130,000 or so clones, with 92% found just once. This specimen belongs to a study of T cell responses to AZD1222 COVID-19 vaccine. Study-level results: When two AZD1222 doses had been given, Spike-specific TCR breadth and depth rose.

Germline loops: CDR1 SGHVT, CDR2 SQSDAQ. V shed 5 bases and J shed 3 bases, with 10 bases lying between them. The CDR3 totals 14 residues. The genes are TRBV7-4 and TRBJ2-2; no firm D call. The source is an adult who received the AZD1222 COVID-19 vaccine. The source was peripheral blood, collected 28 days after the second AZD1222 dose. In nucleotides, the CDR3 is TGTGCCAGCAGCCATAGGAGAGACACCGGGGAGCTGTTTTTT. The encoded protein is CASSHRRDTGELFF.